Below are 6 T cell receptor beta chains sequenced from a single sample in a study of OX40 agonist ivuxolimab in advanced cancers. The data were produced by immunoSEQ multiplex PCR, yet TCRdb's version contains in-frame clones alone and is incomplete. The sample includes 58,000 or so clones, approximately 80% of them seen just once. The sequences come from CD4+ or CD8+ T cells sorted from blood, collected in a trial of the OX40 agonist ivuxolimab. Source of these receptors: an adult with an advanced solid tumor such as melanoma, head and neck, liver or kidney cancer.

The chain joins TRBV5-1 to TRBJ2-1, with D perhaps matching TRBD2 (5 bases). The CDR3 runs to 15 residues. CDR1 is SGHRS, CDR2 YFSETQ, per germline. Between the trimmed V and J ends, which lost 4 bases and 5 bases, there was a span of 16 bases. Here the CDR3 DNA reads TGCGCCAGCAGCCCCGTGAGTAGCGTGGACAATGAGCAGTTCTTC. It encodes CASSPVSSVDNEQFF.

V usage is TRBV5-1 and J usage is TRBJ1-2, with a tentative D call TRBD1 (5 bases). The CDR3 totals 13 residues. V was shortened by 6 bases and J by 2 bases, with 11 bases between the two germline ends. From germline, CDR1 is SGHRS and CDR2 YFSETQ. CDR3 sequence: CASKRQGNYGYTF. CDR3 in DNA: TGCGCCAGCAAACGTCAGGGCAACTATGGCTACACCTTC.

The gene calls are TRBV7-2 and TRBJ2-5; no definite D call. Trimming left V 6 bases short and J 2 bases short, with 7 bases between. CDR3 size: 12 residues. Germline V gene data show CDR1 as SGHTA and CDR2 as FQGNSA. The CDR3 sequence: CASRLGQETQYF. CDR3 in DNA: TGTGCCAGCAGACTGGGTCAAGAGACCCAGTACTTC.

The rearrangement uses TRBV10-3 and TRBJ1-1, with D hard to call. This CDR3 region has 14 residues. V was shortened by 2 bases and J by 4 bases, with 11 bases between the two germline ends. CDR1 ENHRY and CDR2 SYGVKD come from the germline V gene. The DNA for the CDR3 is TGTGCCATCAGTGAGGTGGAGGGCTTCACTGAAGCTTTCTTT. It specifies CAISEVEGFTEAFF.

The chain uses TRBV7-2 and TRBJ2-5; 7 nucleotides agree with TRBD1. V trimming: 4 bases; J trimming: 3 bases; junction bases outside the gene matches: 8. CDR1 and CDR2 (germline): SGHTA, FQGNSA. The CDR3 length is 15 residues. CDR3 sequence reads: CASSSPWGTEETQYF. DNA for the CDR3: TGTGCCAGCAGCTCCCCCTGGGGGACAGAAGAGACCCAGTACTTC.

CDR3 protein: CASSSAGGSYNEQFF. The DNA for the CDR3 is TGTGCCAGCAGTTCAGCGGGAGGGTCCTACAATGAGCAGTTCTTC. The genes are TRBV6-4 and TRBJ2-1, with 10 bases matching TRBD2. The CDR3 covers 15 residues. From germline, CDR1 is MRHNA and CDR2 SNTAGT. The J segment lost 1 base and the V segment lost 5 bases, leaving 2 bases of the junction unmatched.